These 17 T cell receptor beta chains were sequenced from one sample in a study of T-cell memory formation after mild COVID-19. TCRdb processed the 5' RACE reads anew with MiXCR; each CDR3 protein has one entry. The table lists about 130,000 distinct CDR3 sequences, roughly 6% of them singletons. The sequencing input was PBMCs or a T cell subset sorted from them (not recorded which). The receptors were gathered from an adult woman who had mild COVID-19 (a few samples of this study predate the infection). Cell type and time point are not known.

V usage is TRBV7-3 and J usage is TRBJ2-6; no reliable D call. CDR1 is SGHTA and CDR2 is FQGTGA in the germline V gene. V dropped 5 bases and J dropped 1 base, with 12 bases sitting between them. CDR3 size: 16 residues. Here the CDR3 reads CASSPNKPSGANVLTF. CDR3 coding DNA: TGTGCCAGCAGCCCTAATAAACCTTCTGGGGCCAACGTCCTGACTTTC.

This clonotype was seen only a few times. The chain employs TRBV5-6 and TRBJ2-1; D is unresolved. Per the germline V gene, CDR1 is SGHDT and CDR2 is YYEEEE. V was trimmed by 2 bases and J by 8 bases, leaving 17 bases between them. This CDR3 has 15 residues. CDR3 in amino acids: CASSLPLAESDEQFF. The CDR3, as DNA: TGTGCCAGCAGCTTACCTTTGGCGGAGAGCGATGAGCAGTTCTTC.

This clonotype was seen only a few times. The chain joins TRBV7-9 to TRBJ1-5; D may be TRBD1 (6 bases). This CDR3 is built from 17 residues. Trimming took off 5 bases at V and 3 bases at J, with 20 bases between the two ends. Per germline, CDR1 SEHNR and CDR2 FQNEAQ (reference sequence). The CDR3 DNA reads TGTGCCAGCAGCGTGGCGGAGGGGGGGATCGTCAATCAGCCCCAGCATTTT. Protein sequence: CASSVAEGGIVNQPQHF.

V and J are TRBV4-1 and TRBJ1-4; D not certain. In germline, CDR1 is MGHRA, CDR2 YSYEKL. V was trimmed by 3 bases and J by 5 bases, leaving 13 bases between them. The CDR3 is 15 residues long. The CDR3 nucleotides are TGCGCCAGCAGCCACCTCGGAGGTCTAAATGAAAAACTGTTTTTT. The encoded protein is CASSHLGGLNEKLFF.

This clonotype was recorded a few times. V and J are TRBV5-1 and TRBJ2-2; no reliable D call. The CDR3 runs 13 residues. CDR1 and CDR2 (germline): SGHRS, YFSETQ. Trimming left V 4 bases short and J 4 bases short, with 8 bases between. For the CDR3, the DNA is TGCGCCAGCAGCGTACAGAGCACCGGGGAGCTGTTTTTT. Translation gives CASSVQSTGELFF.

This clonotype was recorded a few times. A much bigger clone sits one base away, suggesting this may be a read error. V gene TRBV6-2 or TRBV6-3 combines with J gene TRBJ2-7, with D perhaps assigned TRBD1 or TRBD2 (5 bases each). Germline V CDR1 and CDR2: MNHEY, SVGEGT. This CDR3 is 13 amino acids long. V was trimmed by 2 bases and J by 7 bases, leaving 12 bases between them. In DNA form, the CDR3 reads TGTGCCAGCAGTTACGGGGGAGCGATTGAGCAGTACTTC. Its protein is CASSYGGAIEQYF.

This clonotype was counted at least ten times. The chain has TRBV7-3 and TRBJ2-1; 10 bases line up with TRBD2. CDR3 size: 17 residues. V lost 5 bases, J lost 6 bases, and 13 bases stayed unmatched. Germline assignment: CDR1 SGHTA and CDR2 FQGTGA. CDR3 nucleotide sequence: TGTGCCAGCAGCCCTCAAGGGCCTAGCGGGGGTGGCAATGAGCAGTTCTTC. Translated: CASSPQGPSGGGNEQFF. The variable domain in full, with the rest retrieved from reference TRBV7-3 and TRBJ2-1, is GAGVSQTPSNKVTEKGKYVELRCDPISGHTALYWYRQSLGQGPEFLIYFQGTGAADDSGLPNDRFFAVRPEGSVSTLKIQRTERGDSAVYLCASSPQGPSGGGNEQFFGPGTRLTVL.

There are a few counts of this clonotype. The chain joins TRBV30 to TRBJ1-2, with TRBD1 identical over 7 bases. This CDR3 contains 15 residues. Per germline, CDR1 GTSNPN and CDR2 SVGIG (reference sequence). Germline trimming cut 4 bases from V and 7 bases from J; bases unmatched to any gene: 15. This chain's CDR3 is CAWTPPGQGVRGYTF. CDR3 DNA: TGTGCCTGGACACCCCCGGGGCAGGGGGTACGTGGCTACACCTTC. The entire variable domain, with the rest obtained from reference TRBV30 and TRBJ1-2, is as follows: SQTIHQWPATLVQPVGSPLSLECTVEGTSNPNLYWYRQAAGRGLQLLFYSVGIGQISSEVPQNLSASRPQDRQFILSSKKLLLSDSGFYLCAWTPPGQGVRGYTFGSGTRLTVV.

V is TRBV12-3 or TRBV12-4 and J is TRBJ2-2, with 8 bases fitting TRBD1. The CDR3 sequence is 15 residues long. The V gene end was trimmed by 5 bases and the J gene end by 7 bases; junction bases not matched to a gene: 9. CDR3 DNA sequence: TGTGCCAGCAGTACTCAGGGGGCTAAGATCGGGGAGCTGTTTTTT. This translates into CASSTQGAKIGELFF.

The sample holds many counts of this clonotype. V and J are TRBV12-3 or TRBV12-4 and TRBJ2-7, with D unresolved. Trimming took 3 bases from V and 2 from J, leaving 5 bases between them. The CDR3 contains 12 residues. DNA of the CDR3: TGTGCCAGCAGTTTCGGGCCCTACGAGCAGTACTTC. This encodes CASSFGPYEQYF.

The chain carries TRBV28 and TRBJ2-7; TRBD1 aligns across 8 bases. V gave up 5 bases and J gave up 6 bases; unmatched junction bases: 15. The CDR3 runs to 16 residues. CDR1 is MDHEN and CDR2 is SYDVKM in the germline V gene. Here the CDR3 DNA reads TGTGCCAGCAGTCCCCAAGGGCTTCAGGGGGCAGGCGAGCAGTACTTC. Protein sequence: CASSPQGLQGAGEQYF.

The genes are TRBV18 and TRBJ2-7; D may be TRBD2 (5 bases). CDR1 and CDR2 from the germline V gene are KGHSH and LQKENI. Trimming removed 1 base at V and 6 bases at J, with 7 bases between. The CDR3 extends over 12 amino acids. The CDR3 bases are TGTGCCAGCTCACCACGTCGGGGCGAGCAGTACTTC. Its protein product is CASSPRRGEQYF.

A note on this clonotype: A clone one base away is much larger, so this may be a read error. The genes are TRBV12-3 or TRBV12-4 and TRBJ1-2; D remains ambiguous. Trimming left V 3 bases short and J 5 bases short, with 7 bases between. This CDR3 has 12 amino acids. The CDR3 here is CASSLREYGYTF. DNA for the CDR3: TGTGCCAGCAGTTTGAGGGAATATGGCTACACCTTC.

CDR3 bases: TGTGCCAGTAGCCCGGCAGTGCACACCGGGGAGCTGTTTTTT. Translation gives CASSPAVHTGELFF. The chain joins TRBV19 to TRBJ2-2; the D is unclear. Germline V gene sequence: CDR1 LNHDA, CDR2 SQIVND (reference sequence). The CDR3 consists of 14 residues. Trimming shortened V by 6 bases and J by 3 bases, and 11 bases separated the two germline ends.

This clonotype was detected many times. The gene calls are TRBV20-1 and TRBJ2-7; 11 bases agree with TRBD1. The CDR3 has 15 residues. Germline trimming cut 4 bases from V and 3 bases from J; bases unmatched to any gene: 8. Germline CDR1 reads DFQATT; CDR2 reads SNEGSKA (reference sequence). The CDR3: CSAKPRGTGGYEQYF. The CDR3 region has the DNA TGCAGTGCTAAACCCCGAGGGACAGGGGGCTACGAGCAGTACTTC.

The chain links TRBV7-3 to TRBJ1-1, with D perhaps matching TRBD1 (6 bases). V dropped 1 base and J dropped 5 bases, with 11 bases sitting between them. Germline lookup yields CDR1 SGHTA and CDR2 FQGTGA. CDR3 length equals 14 residues. CDR3 protein: CASSLKPQGTEAFF. DNA of the CDR3: TGTGCCAGCAGCTTAAAACCTCAGGGGACTGAAGCTTTCTTT.

This clonotype was detected a few times. This CDR3 is CASRRPSGSGNEQFF. The CDR3 coding sequence is TGTGCCAGCAGGAGGCCTAGCGGGAGTGGCAATGAGCAGTTCTTC. V gene TRBV27 combines with J gene TRBJ2-1; 10 bases are shared with TRBD2. The ends lost 6 bases at V and 6 bases at J; junction bases unmatched: 8. Germline CDR1 is MNHEY and CDR2 is SMNVEV (reference sequence). The CDR3 covers 15 residues.